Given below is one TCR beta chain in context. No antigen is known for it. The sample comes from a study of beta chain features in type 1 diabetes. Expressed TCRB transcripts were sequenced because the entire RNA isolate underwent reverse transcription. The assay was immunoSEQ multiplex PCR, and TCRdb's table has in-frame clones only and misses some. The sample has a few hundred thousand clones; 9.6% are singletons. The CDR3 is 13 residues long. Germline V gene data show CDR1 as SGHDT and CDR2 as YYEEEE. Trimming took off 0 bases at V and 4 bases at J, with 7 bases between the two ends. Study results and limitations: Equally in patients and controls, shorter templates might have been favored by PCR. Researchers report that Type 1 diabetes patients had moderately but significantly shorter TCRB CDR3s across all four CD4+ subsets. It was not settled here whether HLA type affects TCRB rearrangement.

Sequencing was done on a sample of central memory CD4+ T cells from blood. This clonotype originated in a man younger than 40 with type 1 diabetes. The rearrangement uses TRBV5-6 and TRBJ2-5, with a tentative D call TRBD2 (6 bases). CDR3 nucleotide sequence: TGTGCCAGCAGCTTGGTGGAGGGAGAGACCCAGTACTTC. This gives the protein CASSLVEGETQYF. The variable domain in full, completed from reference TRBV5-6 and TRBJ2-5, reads DAGVTQSPTHLIKTRGQQVTLRCSPKSGHDTVSWYQQALGQGPQFIFQYYEEEERQRGNFPDRFSGHQFPNYSSELNVNALLLGDSALYLCASSLVEGETQYFGPGTRLLVL.